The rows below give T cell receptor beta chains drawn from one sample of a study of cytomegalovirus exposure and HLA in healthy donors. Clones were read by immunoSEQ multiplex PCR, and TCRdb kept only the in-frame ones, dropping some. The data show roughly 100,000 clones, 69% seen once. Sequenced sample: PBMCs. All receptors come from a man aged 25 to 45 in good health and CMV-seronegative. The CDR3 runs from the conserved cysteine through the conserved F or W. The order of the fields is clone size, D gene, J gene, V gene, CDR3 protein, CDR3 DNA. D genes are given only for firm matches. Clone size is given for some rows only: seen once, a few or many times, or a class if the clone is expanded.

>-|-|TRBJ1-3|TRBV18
CASSPSGTLGNTIYF
TGTGCCAGCTCACCATCCGGGACACTAGGAAACACCATATATTTT
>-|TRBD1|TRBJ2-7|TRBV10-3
CAISEPRQGTYEQYF
TGTGCCATCAGTGAGCCGAGACAGGGGACCTACGAGCAGTACTTC
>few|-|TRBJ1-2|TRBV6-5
CASSDQDGYGYTF
TGTGCCAGCAGTGACCAGGATGGGTATGGCTACACCTTC
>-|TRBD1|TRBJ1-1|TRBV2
CASSGQGATEAFF
TGTGCCAGCAGCGGACAGGGGGCAACTGAAGCTTTCTTT
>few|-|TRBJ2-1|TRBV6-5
CASSYGLKSNEQFF
TGTGCCAGCAGTTACGGGCTAAAAAGCAATGAGCAGTTCTTC
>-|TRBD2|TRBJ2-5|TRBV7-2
CASSPMGLQETQYF
TGTGCCAGCAGCCCCATGGGACTACAAGAGACCCAGTACTTC
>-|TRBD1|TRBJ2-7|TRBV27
CASSPGQGVYEQYF
TGTGCCAGCAGTCCGGGACAGGGGGTCTACGAGCAGTACTTC
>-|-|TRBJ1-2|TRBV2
CASSEGQPSLYGYTF
TGTGCCAGCAGTGAGGGGCAGCCCAGCCTTTATGGCTACACCTTC
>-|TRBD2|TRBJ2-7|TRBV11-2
CASSLRSGTSGAYEQYF
TGTGCCAGCAGCTTAAGGTCAGGTACTAGCGGGGCCTACGAGCAGTACTTC
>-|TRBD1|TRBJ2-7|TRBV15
CATSRFGTGAYEQYF
TGTGCCACCAGCAGATTCGGGACAGGGGCCTACGAGCAGTACTTC
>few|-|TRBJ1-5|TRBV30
CAWNSKGVYSNQPQHF
TGTGCCTGGAATTCCAAAGGGGTATATAGCAATCAGCCCCAGCATTTT
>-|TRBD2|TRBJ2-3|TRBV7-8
CASSFEEAGTTDTQYF
TGTGCCAGCAGCTTTGAGGAAGCGGGAACAACAGATACGCAGTATTTT
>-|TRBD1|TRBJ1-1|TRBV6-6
CASSADRGLEAFF
TGTGCCAGCAGCGCTGACAGGGGCCTTGAAGCTTTCTTT
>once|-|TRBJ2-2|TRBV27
CASRNKGELFF
TGTGCCAGCAGGAACAAGGGGGAGCTGTTTTTT
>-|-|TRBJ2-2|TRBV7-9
CSSSLGPDNGELFF
TGTTCCAGCAGCTTAGGGCCAGACAACGGGGAGCTGTTTTTT
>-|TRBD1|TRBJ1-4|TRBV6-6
CASSYPQGGNEKLFF
TGTGCCAGCAGTTACCCACAGGGGGGAAATGAAAAACTGTTTTTT
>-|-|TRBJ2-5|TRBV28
CASSLVLSETQYF
TGTGCCAGCAGTTTAGTCCTTTCAGAGACCCAGTACTTC
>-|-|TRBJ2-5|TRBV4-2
CASSQESEGQETQYF
TGTGCCAGCAGCCAAGAATCGGAGGGACAAGAGACCCAGTACTTC
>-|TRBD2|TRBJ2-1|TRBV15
CATSGKTSGRGLEQFF
TGTGCCACCAGCGGGAAGACTAGCGGGAGAGGGCTGGAGCAGTTCTTC
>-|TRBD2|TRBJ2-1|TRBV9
CASNRLAGDYNEQFF
TGTGCCAGCAATCGACTAGCGGGGGACTACAATGAGCAGTTCTTC
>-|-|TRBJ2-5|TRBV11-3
CASSLEGGADQETQYF
TGTGCCAGCAGCTTAGAGGGGGGGGCAGATCAAGAGACCCAGTACTTC
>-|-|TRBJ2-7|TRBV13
CASSLGGQTTYEQYF
TGTGCCAGCAGCCTAGGCGGACAGACCACCTACGAGCAGTACTTC
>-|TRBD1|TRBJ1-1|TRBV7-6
CASSLVWTGGNTEAFF
TGTGCCAGCAGCTTAGTTTGGACAGGGGGCAACACTGAAGCTTTCTTT
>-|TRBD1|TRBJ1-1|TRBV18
CASSPPAPGQGAWTNTEAFF
TGTGCCAGCTCACCACCGGCCCCAGGACAGGGGGCGTGGACGAACACTGAAGCTTTCTTT
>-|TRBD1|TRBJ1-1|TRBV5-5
CASSYRDREAFF
TGTGCCAGCAGCTACCGGGACAGGGAAGCTTTCTTT
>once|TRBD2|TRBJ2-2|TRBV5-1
CASSTLAGVGGELFF
TGCGCCAGCAGCACCCTAGCGGGAGTGGGCGGGGAGCTGTTTTTT
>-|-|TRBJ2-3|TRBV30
CAWSVASGSTDTQYF
TGTGCCTGGAGTGTAGCGAGCGGGAGCACAGATACGCAGTATTTT
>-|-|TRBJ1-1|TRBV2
CASAQGIPEAFF
TGTGCCAGCGCCCAGGGGATCCCTGAAGCTTTCTTT
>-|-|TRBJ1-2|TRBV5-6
CASGRVNYGYTF
TGTGCCAGCGGGAGGGTTAACTATGGCTACACCTTC
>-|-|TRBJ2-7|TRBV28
CASSLLAGREQYF
TGTGCCAGCAGTTTATTGGCAGGGCGCGAGCAGTACTTC
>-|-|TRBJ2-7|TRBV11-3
CASSAHGGSYEQYF
TGTGCCAGCAGCGCCCACGGGGGCTCCTACGAGCAGTACTTC
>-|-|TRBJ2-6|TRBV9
CASSTHRAGANGLTF
TGTGCCAGCAGCACCCACAGGGCTGGGGCCAACGGCCTGACTTTC
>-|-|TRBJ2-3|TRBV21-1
CASSKCPGLITQYF
TGTGCCAGCAGCAAATGCCCAGGGCTGATTACGCAGTATTTT
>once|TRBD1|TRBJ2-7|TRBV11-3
CASSSGQGAAGGDF
TGTGCCAGCAGCTCCGGACAGGGCGCCGCCGGCGGGGACTTC
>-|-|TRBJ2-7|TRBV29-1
CSVEVSDSYEQYF
TGCAGCGTTGAGGTTAGCGACTCCTACGAGCAGTACTTC
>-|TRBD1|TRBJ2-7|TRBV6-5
CASRQGDYEQYF
TGTGCCAGCCGACAGGGTGACTACGAGCAGTACTTC
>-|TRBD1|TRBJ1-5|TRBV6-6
CASSEQGVNQPQHF
TGTGCCAGCAGTGAGCAGGGGGTGAATCAGCCCCAGCATTTT
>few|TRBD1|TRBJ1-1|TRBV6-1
CASRWTGGEDTEAFF
TGTGCCAGCAGATGGACAGGGGGCGAGGACACTGAAGCTTTCTTT
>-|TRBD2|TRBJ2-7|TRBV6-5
CASRLAGDPSYEQYF
TGTGCCAGCAGACTAGCGGGGGATCCATCCTACGAGCAGTACTTC
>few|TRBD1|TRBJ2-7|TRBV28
CASSNVGQGSYEQYF
TGTGCCAGCAGTAATGTTGGACAGGGCTCCTACGAGCAGTACTTC
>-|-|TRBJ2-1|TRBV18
CASSLSGTYNEQFF
TGTGCCAGCTCACTTAGCGGAACCTACAATGAGCAGTTCTTC
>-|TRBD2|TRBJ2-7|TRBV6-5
CASSYGGGRRYEQYF
TGTGCCAGCAGTTACGGTGGCGGGAGGCGCTACGAGCAGTACTTC
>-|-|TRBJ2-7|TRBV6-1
CASRAAGDEQYF
TGTGCCAGCAGGGCCGCCGGGGACGAGCAGTACTTC
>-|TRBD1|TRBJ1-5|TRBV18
CASSLRQGNQPQHF
TGTGCCAGCTCTCTCAGACAGGGGAATCAGCCCCAGCATTTT
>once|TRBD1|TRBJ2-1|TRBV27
CASSSGQGASISYNEQFF
TGTGCCAGCAGTTCCGGACAGGGGGCATCTATCTCCTACAATGAGCAGTTCTTC
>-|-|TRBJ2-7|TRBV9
CASSVGQRDYEQYF
TGTGCCAGCAGCGTGGGTCAGAGGGACTACGAGCAGTACTTC
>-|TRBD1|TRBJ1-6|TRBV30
CAWASGTGDSPLHF
TGTGCCTGGGCCTCCGGGACAGGGGATTCACCCCTCCACTTT
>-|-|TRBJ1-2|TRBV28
CASSLTAGANYGYTF
TGTGCCAGCAGTTTAACGGCAGGCGCTAACTATGGCTACACCTTC
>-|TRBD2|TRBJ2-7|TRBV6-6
CASRRLAEPTYEQYF
TGTGCCAGCAGAAGACTAGCGGAACCTACCTACGAGCAGTACTTC
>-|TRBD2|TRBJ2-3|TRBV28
CASSSRLLAEGTDTQYF
TGTGCCAGCAGTTCGCGGCTGCTAGCGGAGGGCACAGATACGCAGTATTTT
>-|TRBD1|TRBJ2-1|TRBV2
CASRGLTGTGYNEQFF
TGTGCCAGCAGAGGCTTGACAGGGACCGGCTACAATGAGCAGTTCTTC
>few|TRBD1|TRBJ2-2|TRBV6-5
CASSYNRGDTGELFF
TGTGCCAGCAGTTACAACAGGGGGGACACCGGGGAGCTGTTTTTT
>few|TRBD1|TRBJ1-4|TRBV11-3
CASSLLRQGERATNEKLFF
TGTGCCAGCAGCCTCCTGAGACAGGGAGAAAGAGCAACTAATGAAAAACTGTTTTTT
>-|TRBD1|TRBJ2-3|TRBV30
CAWRTGRTDTQYF
TGTGCCTGGCGGACAGGGAGGACAGATACGCAGTATTTT
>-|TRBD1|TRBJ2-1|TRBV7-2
CASSFLQQGARNEQFF
TGTGCCAGCAGCTTTCTGCAACAGGGGGCGAGGAATGAGCAGTTCTTC
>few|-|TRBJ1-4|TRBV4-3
CASSRDSGGEKLFF
TGCGCCAGCAGCCGGGACTCGGGGGGTGAAAAACTGTTTTTT
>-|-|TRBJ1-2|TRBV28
CASSPRTDRLTGYTF
TGTGCCAGCAGTCCTCGGACAGATCGCTTAACTGGCTACACCTTC
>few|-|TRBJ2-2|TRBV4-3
CASSTEIGGNTGELFF
TGCGCCAGCAGCACGGAGATAGGCGGGAACACCGGGGAGCTGTTTTTT
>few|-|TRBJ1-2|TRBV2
CASRVTNYGYTF
TGTGCCAGCAGGGTAACAAATTATGGCTACACCTTC